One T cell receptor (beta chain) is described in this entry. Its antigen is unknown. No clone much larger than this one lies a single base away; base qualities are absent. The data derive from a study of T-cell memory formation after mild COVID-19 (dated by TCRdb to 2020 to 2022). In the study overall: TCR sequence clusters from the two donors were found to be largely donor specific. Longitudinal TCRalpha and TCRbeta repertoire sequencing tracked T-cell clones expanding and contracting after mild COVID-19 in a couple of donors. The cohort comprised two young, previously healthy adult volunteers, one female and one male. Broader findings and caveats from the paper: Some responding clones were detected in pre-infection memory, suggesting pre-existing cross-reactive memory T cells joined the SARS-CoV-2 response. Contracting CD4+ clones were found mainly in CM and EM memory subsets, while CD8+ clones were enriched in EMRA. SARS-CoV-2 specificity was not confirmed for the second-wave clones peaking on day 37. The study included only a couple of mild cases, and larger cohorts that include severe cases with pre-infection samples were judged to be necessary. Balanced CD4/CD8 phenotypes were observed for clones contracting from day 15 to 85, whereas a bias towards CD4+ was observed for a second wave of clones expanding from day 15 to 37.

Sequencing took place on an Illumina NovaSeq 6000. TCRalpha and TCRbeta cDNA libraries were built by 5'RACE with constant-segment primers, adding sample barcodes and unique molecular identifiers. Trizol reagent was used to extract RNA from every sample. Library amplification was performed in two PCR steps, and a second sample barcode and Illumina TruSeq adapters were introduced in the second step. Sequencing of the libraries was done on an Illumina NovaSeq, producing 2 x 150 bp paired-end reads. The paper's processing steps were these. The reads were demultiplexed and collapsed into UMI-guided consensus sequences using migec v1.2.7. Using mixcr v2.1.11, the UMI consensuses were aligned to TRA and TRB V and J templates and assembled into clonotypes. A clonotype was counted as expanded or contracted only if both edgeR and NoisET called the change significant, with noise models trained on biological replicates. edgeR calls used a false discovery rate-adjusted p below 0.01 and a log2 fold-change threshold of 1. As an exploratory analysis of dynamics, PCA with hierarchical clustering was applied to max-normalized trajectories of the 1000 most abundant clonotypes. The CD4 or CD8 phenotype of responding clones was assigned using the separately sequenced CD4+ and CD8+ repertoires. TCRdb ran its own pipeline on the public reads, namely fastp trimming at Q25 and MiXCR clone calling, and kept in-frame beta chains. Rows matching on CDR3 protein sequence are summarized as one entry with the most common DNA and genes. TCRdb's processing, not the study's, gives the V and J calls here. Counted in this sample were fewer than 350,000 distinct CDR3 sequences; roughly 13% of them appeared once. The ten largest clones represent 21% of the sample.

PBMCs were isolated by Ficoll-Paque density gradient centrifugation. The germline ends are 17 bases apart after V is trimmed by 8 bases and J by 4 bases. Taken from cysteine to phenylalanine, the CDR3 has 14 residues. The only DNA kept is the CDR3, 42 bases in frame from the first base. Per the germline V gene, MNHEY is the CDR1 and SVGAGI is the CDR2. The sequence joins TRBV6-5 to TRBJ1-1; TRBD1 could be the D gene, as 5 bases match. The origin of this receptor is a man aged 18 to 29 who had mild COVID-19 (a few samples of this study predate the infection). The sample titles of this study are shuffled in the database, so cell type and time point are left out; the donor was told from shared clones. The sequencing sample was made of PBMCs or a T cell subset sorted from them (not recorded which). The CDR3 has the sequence CASRYPGGGTEAFF. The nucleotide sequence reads TGTGCCAGCCGATACCCCGGGGGGGGCACTGAAGCTTTCTTT.